Included here is one T cell receptor (beta chain) sequence, with context. These data are taken from a study of blood T cell repertoires in COVID-19. Clinical history reported by participants formed the basis on which cohorts were assigned. Sequencing used immunoSEQ multiplex PCR; TCRdb keeps in-frame clones, though not all of them. Among 380,000 or so clones listed, roughly 86% were seen once. The sample was PBMCs or T cells enriched from blood (not recorded which). This clonotype was obtained from a man aged 30 to 45 who had recovered from COVID-19.

In nucleotides, the CDR3 is TGTGCCACACTAGCGGAACTCTCCTACGAGCAGTACTTC. Amino acid sequence: CATLAELSYEQYF. This rearrangement joins TRBV2 to TRBJ2-7, with 8 nucleotides matching TRBD2. V lost 10 bases, J lost 0 bases, and 5 bases stayed unmatched. CDR1 and CDR2 (germline): SNHLY, FYNNEI. This CDR3 region has 13 residues.